This T cell receptor (beta chain) is drawn from a study of metastatic and nonmetastatic thyroid tumors. Study at large: Blood and tumor or nodule tissue repertoires from malignant and benign thyroid patients were compared.

TCRdb reanalyzed the PCR reads via MiXCR. This sample yields tens of thousands of clones, of which around 12% are seen a single time; roughly 10% belongs to the top ten. Every patient underwent thyroid surgery untreated. In germline, CDR1 is MNHNS, CDR2 SASEGT. CDR3 size: 15 residues. About this clone: This sequence may be a read error, since a much larger clone differs from it by one base.

Input material: tumor tissue. The chain uses TRBV6-1 and TRBJ2-5; TRBD2 agrees at 9 bases. The receptor was isolated from a female donor with papillary thyroid cancer or a benign thyroid nodule (not recorded which). Some clones in this sample may be carry-over from other donors' samples. Here the CDR3 reads CASRDSGGTKDTQYF. The CDR3 bases are TGTGCCAGCAGGGACAGCGGGGGGACGAAAGATACCCAGTACTTC.